These 19 T cell receptor beta chains were sequenced from one sample in a study of shared clonotypes between healthy human individuals. Clones were sequenced by immunoSEQ multiplex PCR, and TCRdb holds only the in-frame ones, with some missing. Of about 2.2 million clones in the sample, more than 85% were seen once. Naive CD8 isolation took CD45RO-negative cells positively selected for CCR7 and excluded terminally differentiated effector memory CD45RA+ cells. What was sequenced was naive CD8+ T cells from PBMCs. These TCRs come from a man younger than 35 in good health. Some clones in this sample may be carry-over from other donors' samples.

This chain links TRBV4-2 with TRBJ2-1; TRBD2 agrees at 7 bases. The J segment lost 5 bases and the V segment lost 3 bases, leaving 13 bases of the junction unmatched. The CDR3 spans 17 residues. Germline V gives CDR1 LGHNA, CDR2 YNFKEQ. The CDR3 here is CASSHPPGGGTNNEQFF. The CDR3 coding sequence is TGTGCCAGCAGCCACCCCCCGGGGGGAGGGACCAACAATGAGCAGTTCTTC.

V is TRBV7-9 and J is TRBJ2-3; no reliable D call. The germline V and J ends were trimmed by 2 bases and 7 bases, with 7 bases remaining between them. The CDR3 extends over 12 amino acids. Germline assignment: CDR1 SEHNR and CDR2 FQNEAQ (reference sequence). DNA for the CDR3: TGTGCCAGCAGCTTAAGTTGGAATACGCAGTATTTT. Its translation: CASSLSWNTQYF.

The chain combines TRBV5-6 with TRBJ1-2, with D unresolved. Germline-derived CDR1 and CDR2 are SGHDT and YYEEEE. Trimming stripped 0 bases from V and 1 base from J, with 10 bases between. The CDR3 is made up of 15 amino acids. In DNA, the CDR3 is TGTGCCAGCAGCTTGGGGGGAGGTGATAACTATGGCTACACCTTC. Translating it yields CASSLGGGDNYGYTF.

The chain joins TRBV6-5 to TRBJ2-3, with 7 nucleotides matching TRBD2. Trimming cost V 0 bases and J 5 bases; bases outside gene matches: 5. The germline gives CDR1 MNHEY, CDR2 SVGAGI. This CDR3 contains 15 residues. CDR3 loop: CASSYSVAGEDTQYF. The CDR3 nucleotides read TGTGCCAGCAGTTACTCGGTTGCGGGAGAAGATACGCAGTATTTT.

A single count supports this clone. This sequence joins TRBV10-3 and TRBJ2-3, with D possibly being TRBD2 (6 bases). Trimming pared 10 bases from V and 0 bases from J, leaving 11 bases between. The CDR3 is 13 residues long. Per germline, CDR1 ENHRY and CDR2 SYGVKD. As DNA, the CDR3 is TGTGCCACTTTGACTAGTAGCACAGATACGCAGTATTTT. Its protein is CATLTSSTDTQYF.

The CDR3 nucleotides read TGTGCTAGTGGTTCGGGGGGGTACGCGGAGGCTGAAGCTTTCTTT. This translates into CASGSGGYAEAEAFF. The J gene is TRBJ1-1, the V gene TRBV12-5; tentative D call: TRBD1 (5 bases). The CDR3 has 15 amino acids. V shed 4 bases and J shed 6 bases, with 18 bases lying between them. Germline lookup yields CDR1 LGHNT and CDR2 FRNRAP.

The genes are TRBV12-5 and TRBJ2-1; D is unresolved. V was trimmed by 2 bases and J by 8 bases, leaving 7 bases between them. CDR3 length equals 12 residues. Per the germline V gene, CDR1 is LGHNT and CDR2 is FRNRAP. The CDR3 sequence is CASGLSLYEQFF. DNA for the CDR3: TGTGCTAGTGGTTTGTCGCTATATGAGCAGTTCTTC.

The chain uses TRBV19 and TRBJ1-1, with 10 bases fitting TRBD1. Per germline, CDR1 LNHDA and CDR2 SQIVND (reference sequence). The CDR3 length is 14 residues. V was pared by 6 bases and J by 2 bases, with 3 bases of the junction left unmatched. For the CDR3, the DNA is TGTGCCAGTAGGCGGGACAGGGGTAACACTGAAGCTTTCTTT. Translation gives CASRRDRGNTEAFF. Drawing the rest from reference TRBV19 and TRBJ1-1, the complete variable domain is DGGITQSPKYLFRKEGQNVTLSCEQNLNHDAMYWYRQDPGQGLRLIYYSQIVNDFQKGDIAEGYSVSREKKESFPLTVTSAQKNPTAFYLCASRRDRGNTEAFFGQGTRLTVV.

V gene TRBV28 combines with J gene TRBJ1-1; TRBD1 is a possible D gene (5 bases). Trimming shortened V by 2 bases and J by 8 bases, and 18 bases separated the two germline ends. The CDR3 runs to 15 residues. The V gene's germline CDR1 is MDHEN and CDR2 SYDVKM. The CDR3 spells CASSLGQGHATEAFF. As DNA, the CDR3 is TGTGCCAGCAGTTTAGGCCAGGGCCACGCAACGGAAGCTTTCTTT.

The rearrangement uses TRBV7-8 and TRBJ2-5, with 8 nucleotides matching TRBD2. The CDR3 has 16 amino acids. CDR1 is SGHVS and CDR2 is FQNEAQ in the germline V gene. With 2 bases clipped from V and 5 bases from J, the junction kept 10 bases outside the gene matches. The CDR3: CASSLLRGDRVETQYF. As DNA, the CDR3 is TGTGCCAGCAGCTTACTGCGGGGGGATAGGGTGGAGACCCAGTACTTC.

This chain connects TRBV10-3 to TRBJ2-2, with D tentatively TRBD2 (5 bases). The CDR3 is 16 amino acids. Germline lookup yields CDR1 ENHRY and CDR2 SYGVKD. V lost 5 bases, J lost 0 bases, and 13 bases lay in between. The CDR3 bases are TGTGCCATCAGTCTAGCAAACCCACCGAACACCGGGGAGCTGTTTTTT. Protein sequence: CAISLANPPNTGELFF.

The chain recombines TRBV9 with TRBJ2-3, with D hard to call. V was clipped by 0 bases and J by 4 bases, with 9 bases between them. The CDR3 has 14 amino acids. The V gene's germline CDR1 is SGDLS and CDR2 YYNGEE. CDR3 in amino acids: CASSVDGASDTQYF. CDR3 nucleotide sequence: TGTGCCAGCAGCGTAGATGGAGCGTCAGATACGCAGTATTTT.

This chain uses TRBV4-1 with TRBJ2-2, with D possibly matching TRBD2 (5 bases). The germline V gene encodes CDR1 MGHRA and CDR2 YSYEKL. Between the trimmed V and J ends, which lost 0 bases and 5 bases, there was a span of 13 bases. There are 16 residues in the CDR3. In DNA, the CDR3 is TGCGCCAGCAGCCAAGACAGCGGTTTGGGGACCGGGGAGCTGTTTTTT. This sequence encodes CASSQDSGLGTGELFF.

The J gene is TRBJ2-5, the V gene TRBV15, with D hard to call. This CDR3 has 13 amino acids. The V gene lost 1 base and the J gene lost 5 bases, with 8 bases spanning the gap. Germline V gene lookup returns CDR1 LNHNV and CDR2 YYDKDF (reference sequence). This chain's CDR3 is CATSRVLSETQYF. In DNA, the CDR3 is TGTGCCACCAGCAGAGTACTATCGGAGACCCAGTACTTC.

The chain recombines TRBV7-9 with TRBJ2-1; D could derive from TRBD1 or TRBD2 (5 bases each). The CDR3 spans 17 residues. Germline V gene data show CDR1 as SEHNR and CDR2 as FQNEAQ (reference sequence). V was pared by 0 bases and J by 8 bases, with 20 bases between. CDR3 region: CASSLASEGPGSDEQFF. The CDR3 DNA reads as TGTGCCAGCAGCTTAGCGAGTGAGGGGCCTGGGTCGGATGAGCAGTTCTTC.

This sequence joins TRBV7-6 and TRBJ2-1; possibly TRBD2 for D (6 bases). V lost 8 bases to trimming and J lost 2 bases, with 16 bases between them. The CDR3 runs to 15 residues. Germline V gene lookup returns CDR1 SGHVS and CDR2 FNYEAQ. The CDR3 sequence: CASGLAEAAYNEQFF. CDR3 coding DNA: TGTGCCAGCGGTTTAGCGGAAGCCGCCTACAATGAGCAGTTCTTC.

The CDR3 is CAVQGTKGPQHF. The CDR3 coding sequence is TGTGCGGTACAGGGGACGAAGGGGCCCCAGCATTTT. The chain joins TRBV30 to TRBJ1-5; 7 bases line up with TRBD1. Germline V CDR1 and CDR2: GTSNPN, SVGIG (reference sequence). The CDR3 length is 12 residues.

About this clone: This CDR3 is also generated by other DNA sequences in the sample. The gene calls are TRBV5-6 and TRBJ2-7; weak D call: TRBD2 (5 bases). Germline CDR1 is SGHDT and CDR2 is YYEEEE. V was trimmed by 0 bases and J by 0 bases, leaving 7 bases between them. The length of the CDR3 is 14 residues. CDR3 amino acids: CASSLGGSSYEQYF. As DNA, the CDR3 is TGTGCCAGCAGCTTGGGTGGGAGCTCCTACGAGCAGTACTTC. Drawing the rest from reference TRBV5-6 and TRBJ2-7, the complete variable domain is DAGVTQSPTHLIKTRGQQVTLRCSPKSGHDTVSWYQQALGQGPQFIFQYYEEEERQRGNFPDRFSGHQFPNYSSELNVNALLLGDSALYLCASSLGGSSYEQYFGPGTRLTVT.

The rearrangement joins TRBV27 to TRBJ2-7, with TRBD1 matching 8 bases. Unmatched junction bases numbered 8, after V lost 6 bases and J lost 7 bases. CDR3 size: 13 residues. Germline loops: CDR1 MNHEY, CDR2 SMNVEV (reference sequence). For the CDR3, the DNA is TGTGCCAGCAGCCTGGACAGGGTTGGAGAGCAGTACTTC. It yields the protein CASSLDRVGEQYF.